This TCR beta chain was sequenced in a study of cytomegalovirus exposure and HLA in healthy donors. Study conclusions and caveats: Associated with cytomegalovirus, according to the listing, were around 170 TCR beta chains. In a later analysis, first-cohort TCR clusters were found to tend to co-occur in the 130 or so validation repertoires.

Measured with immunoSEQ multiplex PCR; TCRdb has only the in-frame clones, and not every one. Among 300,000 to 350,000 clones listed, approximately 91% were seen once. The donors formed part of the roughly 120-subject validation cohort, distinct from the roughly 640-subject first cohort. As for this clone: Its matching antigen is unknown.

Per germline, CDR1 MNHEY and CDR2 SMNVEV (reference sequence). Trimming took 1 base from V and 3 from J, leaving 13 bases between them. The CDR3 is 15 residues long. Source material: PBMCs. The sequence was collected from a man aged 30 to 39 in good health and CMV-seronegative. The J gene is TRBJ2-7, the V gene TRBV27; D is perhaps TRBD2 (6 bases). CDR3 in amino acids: CASSLLASAVYEQYF. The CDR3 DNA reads TGTGCCAGCAGTTTATTGGCTAGCGCAGTCTACGAGCAGTACTTC.